The 18 T cell receptor beta chains below all came from one sample that was sequenced in a study of early T cells in non-severe SARS-CoV-2 infection. TCRdb called the 5' RACE reads again in MiXCR, with one record for every CDR3 protein. The sample lists 99,000 or so distinct CDR3 sequences, 15% to 20% seen once, with roughly 1.2% in the top ten. The sequenced sample was whole blood. These TCRs come from an adult who was a healthcare worker with PCR-confirmed SARS-CoV-2 infection or an uninfected control (not recorded which).

As regards this clonotype: The germline gene is not matched at one end of the junction; a read error may be the cause. The V gene is TRBV5-1, the J gene TRBJ2-2; D is perhaps TRBD2 (5 bases). Germline V CDR1 and CDR2: SGHRS, YFSETQ. The CDR3 totals 14 residues. The CDR3 DNA sequence: TGCGCCAGCAGCTTGGACTCGAACACCGGGGAGCGGTTTTTT. Protein sequence: CASSLDSNTGERFF.

This clonotype came up a few times. This chain connects TRBV29-1 to TRBJ1-4, with 7 positions matching TRBD1. After removal of 0 bases from V and 8 bases from J, the junction contained 6 bases not matched to a gene. CDR1 and CDR2 from the germline V gene are SQVTM and ANQGSEA. This CDR3 contains 14 residues. The CDR3 sequence: CSVEDRQGDEKLFF. CDR3 in DNA: TGCAGCGTTGAAGATCGACAGGGTGACGAAAAACTGTTTTTT. The full variable domain, its missing parts supplied by reference TRBV29-1 and TRBJ1-4, is SAVISQKPSRDICQRGTSLTIQCQVDSQVTMMFWYRQQPGQSLTLIATANQGSEATYESGFVIDKFPISRPNLTFSTLTVSNMSPEDSSIYLCSVEDRQGDEKLFFGSGTQLSVL.

This clonotype was seen only a few times. The J gene is TRBJ1-1, the V gene TRBV12-3 or TRBV12-4, with D unresolved. The CDR3 has 13 residues. V lost 1 base to trimming and J lost 5 bases, with 8 bases between them. The CDR3 spells CASSLGRWTEAFF. CDR3 nucleotide sequence: TGTGCCAGCAGTTTAGGGCGGTGGACTGAAGCTTTCTTT.

The CDR3 DNA reads as TGTGCCAGCAGTCGTGATGAGAACACTGAAGCTTTCTTT. It encodes CASSRDENTEAFF. The chain links TRBV27 to TRBJ1-1; no reliable D call. V dropped 5 bases and J dropped 1 base, with 8 bases sitting between them. This CDR3 contains 13 residues. Germline V lookup: CDR1 MNHEY, CDR2 SMNVEV (reference sequence).

This clonotype was detected many times. V and J are TRBV7-8 and TRBJ2-1; D ambiguous. Trimming left V 5 bases short and J 7 bases short, with 12 bases between. This CDR3 has 13 amino acids. The germline V gene encodes CDR1 SGHVS and CDR2 FQNEAQ. The CDR3 nucleotides are TGTGCCAGCAGCAACCAAGAAGGAAATGAGCAGTTCTTC. Protein product: CASSNQEGNEQFF.

This clonotype was seen repeatedly, ten times or more. This rearrangement joins TRBV12-3 or TRBV12-4 to TRBJ2-1; D gene ambiguous. This CDR3 has 12 residues. V lost 6 bases and J 10 bases, leaving 13 bases between the germline ends. The CDR3 protein is CASRGPGREQFF. The CDR3 nucleotides are TGTGCCAGCAGGGGCCCCGGCCGGGAGCAGTTCTTC.

This clonotype was counted ten times or more. The CDR3 DNA reads TGTGCCAGCAGCTTGGGCGGGGGACATTGGGATACGCAGTATTTT. Its translation: CASSLGGGHWDTQYF. V is TRBV5-4 and J is TRBJ2-3; D is perhaps TRBD2 (7 bases). The V end lost 0 bases, the J end lost 6 bases, and 14 bases lay between the germline ends. This CDR3 contains 15 residues. Germline V lookup: CDR1 SGHNT, CDR2 YYREEE (reference sequence).

The chain uses TRBV12-3 or TRBV12-4 and TRBJ2-5; TRBD1 matches at 8 bases. The CDR3 has 13 amino acids. With V trimmed by 6 bases and J by 5 bases, 5 bases remained unmatched. The chain's CDR3 is CASRQDRGETQYF. In DNA form, the CDR3 reads TGTGCCAGCAGACAAGACAGGGGTGAGACCCAGTACTTC.

The J gene is TRBJ1-2, the V gene TRBV6-2 or TRBV6-3, with a weak D call TRBD1 (6 bases). The germline V gene encodes CDR1 MNHEY and CDR2 SVGEGT. The V end lost 7 bases, the J end lost 3 bases, and 18 bases lay between the germline ends. The CDR3 sequence is 15 residues long. The CDR3 here is CASIQPTGVYYGYTF. CDR3 coding DNA: TGTGCCAGCATACAACCGACAGGAGTCTACTATGGCTACACCTTC.

The gene calls are TRBV27 and TRBJ1-5, with D unclear. In germline, CDR1 is MNHEY, CDR2 SMNVEV (reference sequence). Trimming pared 0 bases from V and 0 bases from J, leaving 9 bases between. This CDR3 has 16 residues. The chain's CDR3 is CASSLSPTYSNQPQHF. The CDR3 DNA follows: TGTGCCAGCAGTTTATCTCCTACATATAGCAATCAGCCCCAGCATTTT.

The rearrangement links TRBV5-1 to TRBJ2-1; the D is unclear. Germline V gives CDR1 SGHRS, CDR2 YFSETQ. The length of the CDR3 is 15 residues. Trimming left V 6 bases short and J 12 bases short, with 25 bases between. The CDR3 nucleotides read TGCGCCAGCAAGTCGGTAGGCAGCCCCCCGGAACGGCAGTTCTTC. The encoded protein is CASKSVGSPPERQFF.

The chain uses TRBV28 and TRBJ2-7; perhaps TRBD1 as D (5 bases). This CDR3 spans 12 amino acids. Germline-derived CDR1 and CDR2 are MDHEN and SYDVKM. Trimming cost V 6 bases and J 0 bases, with 6 bases left between them. The CDR3 nucleotides are TGTGCCAGCAGAGGGGCCTCCTACGAGCAGTACTTC. Protein sequence: CASRGASYEQYF.

The chain is built from TRBV12-2 and TRBJ2-7. TRBV12-2 is classified as a pseudogene. The CDR3 is 18 amino acids. The CDR3 DNA reads as TGTGCAAGTCGCTGGATGAGAGGTAGAATAAACGAATTCTACGAGCAGTACTTC. Translation gives CASRWMRGRINEFYEQYF.

The chain recombines TRBV9 with TRBJ2-3; possible D gene TRBD2, 6 bases. The CDR3 totals 12 residues. The germline V gene has CDR1 SGDLS and CDR2 YYNGEE. CDR3 loop: CASTRDLDTQYF. The CDR3 bases are TGTGCTTCGACTAGGGACCTCGATACGCAGTATTTT.

This clonotype came up a few times. The rearrangement links TRBV2 to TRBJ2-2; perhaps TRBD2 as D (6 bases). The germline gives CDR1 SNHLY, CDR2 FYNNEI. Trimming removed 8 bases from V and 5 bases from J, with 12 bases in between. This CDR3 is built from 13 residues. DNA of the CDR3: TGTGCCAGCCTCTTAGGGAGGACCGGGGAGCTGTTTTTT. This codes for CASLLGRTGELFF.

The table lists this clonotype with a few counts. CDR3 nucleotide sequence: TGCAGCGTCCCAGGCGGGGATCCTGGCTACACCTTC. Its translation is CSVPGGDPGYTF. V is TRBV29-1 and J is TRBJ1-2; no firm D call. The germline CDR1 and CDR2 sequences are SQVTM and ANQGSEA. V lost 6 bases and J 7 bases, leaving 15 bases between the germline ends. The CDR3 spans 12 residues.

This clonotype was counted a few times. The CDR3 sequence: CASSSRPQETQYF. CDR3 nucleotides: TGTGCCAGCAGTTCCCGGCCTCAAGAGACCCAGTACTTC. The chain joins TRBV28 to TRBJ2-5; D is ambiguous. The germline gives CDR1 MDHEN, CDR2 SYDVKM. V shed 4 bases and J shed 2 bases, with 8 bases lying between them. CDR3 length equals 13 residues. Using reference TRBV28 and TRBJ2-5 for the parts outside the CDR3, the full variable domain is DVKVTQSSRYLVKRTGEKVFLECVQDMDHENMFWYRQDPGLGLRLIYFSYDVKMKEKGDIPEGYSVSREKKERFSLILESASTNQTSMYLCASSSRPQETQYFGPGTRLLVL.

V is TRBV7-2 and J is TRBJ2-3; TRBD2 matches 11 bases. Per the germline V gene, CDR1 is SGHTA and CDR2 is FQGNSA. The CDR3 covers 17 residues. The ends lost 1 base at V and 0 bases at J; junction bases unmatched: 3. Written as DNA, the CDR3 is TGTGCCAGCAGCTTAGTAGGGACTAGCGGAAGCACAGATACGCAGTATTTT. This sequence encodes CASSLVGTSGSTDTQYF.